This paragraph covers one T cell receptor (beta chain) sequence. The sample belongs to a study of blood T cell repertoires in COVID-19. Assay: immunoSEQ multiplex PCR; the TCRdb copy retains only in-frame clones and omits some. The sample has approximately 130,000 clones; approximately 86% are singletons. The source material was peripheral blood. This clonotype was sampled from a woman in her forties or fifties who had recovered from COVID-19.

The CDR3 is CASSEDSRNEQFF. The CDR3 nucleotides read TGTGCCAGCAGTGAAGACAGCCGCAATGAGCAGTTCTTC. The chain recombines TRBV12-3 or TRBV12-4 with TRBJ2-1; the D gene is possibly TRBD1 (5 bases). The V end was cut by 5 bases, the J end by 6 bases, with 11 bases between. This CDR3 has 13 residues.